The 5 T cell receptor beta chains presented below share a single source sample, sequenced in a study of blood T cells in healthy people across ages. With a J-beta primer mix and a sample-barcoded 5' primer, a second PCR ran about 6 to 11 cycles. TCRdb redid the calling of the 5' RACE reads with MiXCR, one entry per CDR3 protein. The table lists about 780,000 distinct CDR3 sequences, about half of them singletons. The specimen was blood. Receptor source: an older man in good health.

Note on this clonotype: This clone may be a read error of a much larger clone one base away. The rearrangement uses TRBV7-9 and TRBJ1-2; possible D gene TRBD1, 6 bases. The V gene's germline CDR1 is SEHNR and CDR2 FQNEAQ (reference sequence). The CDR3 has 12 residues. CDR3 sequence reads: CASGLDRIGYTF. The CDR3, as DNA: TGTGCCAGCGGCTTGGACAGAATTGGCTACACCTTC.

The chain joins TRBV9 to TRBJ2-1; D is perhaps TRBD1 or TRBD2 (5 bases each). V lost 4 bases to trimming and J lost 13 bases, with 24 bases between them. Germline assignment: CDR1 SGDLS and CDR2 YYNGEE. CDR3 size: 15 residues. The CDR3 nucleotides are TGTGCCAGCAGCCCATCGGACACCCGGTGGGAGACCCAGTTCTTC. Translated, it gives CASSPSDTRWETQFF.

J is TRBJ2-7 and V is TRBV6-6, with TRBD2 identical over 7 bases. Unmatched junction bases numbered 4, after V lost 5 bases and J lost 3 bases. The CDR3 is made up of 13 amino acids. Germline CDR1 and CDR2: MNHNY and SVGAGI (reference sequence). The CDR3 is CASSNGDYYEQYF. The CDR3 DNA follows: TGTGCCAGCAGTAACGGGGACTACTACGAGCAGTACTTC.

The J gene is TRBJ2-5, the V gene TRBV5-4; 8 nucleotides line up with TRBD2. The J call is uncertain, as TRBJ2-7 better fits the DNA end. CDR1 SGHNT and CDR2 YYREEE come from the germline V gene (reference sequence). The CDR3 runs to 16 residues. CDR3 region: CASSDAGRAGVDEQYF. The CDR3 bases are TGTGCCAGCAGCGACGCGGGACGAGCGGGAGTTGACGAGCAGTACTTC.

The chain employs TRBV9 and TRBJ2-3, with TRBD2 as a possible D gene (6 bases). The CDR3 covers 17 residues. Germline V gene sequence: CDR1 SGDLS, CDR2 YYNGEE. Trimming pared 0 bases from V and 2 bases from J, leaving 16 bases between. As DNA, the CDR3 is TGTGCCAGCAGCGTAGGCCCTAGCGTAGGTTTCACAGATACGCAGTATTTT. It specifies CASSVGPSVGFTDTQYF. Together with reference TRBV9 and TRBJ2-3, the CDR3 gives the full variable domain: DSGVTQTPKHLITATGQRVTLRCSPRSGDLSVYWYQQSLDQGLQFLIQYYNGEERAKGNILERFSAQQFPDLHSELNLSSLELGDSALYFCASSVGPSVGFTDTQYFGPGTRLTVL.